The sample holds one count of the clone carrying this T cell receptor (beta chain). No antigen is known for it. The germline gives CDR1 SEHNR, CDR2 FQNEAQ (reference sequence). V lost 5 bases, J lost 3 bases, and 19 bases lay in between. The CDR3 is 16 amino acids. Primers: 60 Vbeta forward and 13 Jbeta reverse. Libraries were prepared by immunoSEQ multiplex PCR; TCRdb keeps only in-frame clonotypes and omits some of them. The table lists approximately 110,000 clones, 70% to 80% of them singletons. The data are from a study of cytomegalovirus exposure and HLA in healthy donors. Study-level information: There were around 390 genotyped donors. Of these, about 81% fell in the genetic ancestry cluster associated with self-reported Caucasian donors.

Donors showed nominal health when sampled, although they likely had unrecorded immune exposures. Study results and limitations: Solely CMV serostatus was available to characterize immune exposure. HLA alleles were associated with 16,951 TCR beta sequences in a later analysis at 0.05 false discovery rate.

This clonotype originated in a woman aged 25-40 years in good health and CMV-seropositive. Sequenced: PBMCs. The gene calls are TRBV7-9 and TRBJ1-1; D is perhaps TRBD1 (5 bases). As DNA, the CDR3 is TGTGCCAGCAGCCTATCCCGACAGCCTGTGGACACTGAAGCTTTCTTT. Its translation is CASSLSRQPVDTEAFF.